These 8 T cell receptor beta chains were all obtained from the same sample, sequenced in a study of shared clonotypes between healthy human individuals. The assay was immunoSEQ multiplex PCR, and TCRdb's table has in-frame clones only and misses some. The table includes about 1 million clones, roughly 75% detected once. The source material was memory CD4+ T cells sorted from blood. Subset denoted: CD45RA-negative fraction. The source is a man between 18 and 35 years old in good health.

The chain links TRBV7-2 to TRBJ2-2, with D unclear. The CDR3 consists of 15 residues. The germline V gene has CDR1 SGHTA and CDR2 FQGNSA. Trimming pared 5 bases from V and 2 bases from J, leaving 12 bases between. The CDR3 spells CASSPSPANTGELFF. DNA for the CDR3: TGTGCCAGCAGCCCGAGTCCGGCTAACACCGGGGAGCTGTTTTTT. The variable domain in full, completed from reference TRBV7-2 and TRBJ2-2, reads GAGVSQSPSNKVTEKGKDVELRCDPISGHTALYWYRQSLGQGLEFLIYFQGNSAPDKSGLPSDRFSAERTGGSVSTLTIQRTQQEDSAVYLCASSPSPANTGELFFGEGSRLTVL.

The J gene is TRBJ2-2, the V gene TRBV7-6; 14 nucleotides line up with TRBD2. Trimming at V came to 5 bases and at J to 4 bases, leaving 12 bases not matched to a gene. There are 19 residues in the CDR3. From germline, CDR1 is SGHVS and CDR2 FNYEAQ. CDR3 loop: CASSRRPGLAGVGTGELFF. CDR3 DNA sequence: TGTGCCAGCAGCAGAAGGCCGGGACTAGCGGGAGTTGGCACCGGGGAGCTGTTTTTT.

The chain employs TRBV2 and TRBJ2-2; 10 bases align to TRBD2. CDR3 length equals 15 residues. The V and J ends lost 7 bases and 5 bases, in that order; junction bases with no gene match: 7. Germline V CDR1 and CDR2: SNHLY, FYNNEI. In DNA form, the CDR3 reads TGTGCCAGCAAGGTACTAGCGGGAAATACCGGGGAGCTGTTTTTT. It translates to CASKVLAGNTGELFF.

This clone has a handful of counts. The chain uses TRBV6-5 and TRBJ2-3; the D is unclear. CDR1 MNHEY and CDR2 SVGAGI come from the germline V gene. V was shortened by 4 bases and J by 10 bases, with 24 bases between the two germline ends. The CDR3 has 16 residues. The CDR3 DNA sequence: TGTGCCAGCAGTTCGGCGATGAGGCGGATACTCGAAGCGCAGTATTTT. It is translated as CASSSAMRRILEAQYF.

The V and J genes are TRBV18 and TRBJ2-3; 11 bases map to TRBD1. The CDR3 runs to 17 residues. Looked up from germline, CDR1 is KGHSH and CDR2 is LQKENI. The V and J ends lost 2 bases and 4 bases, in that order; junction bases with no gene match: 8. CDR3 sequence (DNA): TGTGCCAGCTCACCAAACGGACAGGGGGCTCGGGCAGATACGCAGTATTTT. It translates to CASSPNGQGARADTQYF.

The chain employs TRBV5-1 and TRBJ2-1, with TRBD2 identical over 8 bases. V was pared by 0 bases and J by 9 bases, with 11 bases of the junction left unmatched. The V gene's germline CDR1 is SGHRS and CDR2 YFSETQ. The CDR3 covers 16 residues. CDR3 sequence: CASSLATSGSRGEQFF. DNA for the CDR3: TGCGCCAGCAGCTTGGCCACCAGCGGGAGCCGTGGTGAGCAGTTCTTC.

The chain carries TRBV9 and TRBJ2-3, with 9 bases lining up with TRBD2. The V gene's germline CDR1 is SGDLS and CDR2 YYNGEE. The junction had 6 bases not matched to a gene; V was cut back by 0 bases and J by 4 bases. There are 16 residues in the CDR3. As DNA, the CDR3 is TGTGCCAGCAGCGTAGCGGCGGGAGGGCTGGCAGATACGCAGTATTTT. Translation: CASSVAAGGLADTQYF. Full variable domain (outside the CDR3, taken from reference TRBV9 and TRBJ2-3): DSGVTQTPKHLITATGQRVTLRCSPRSGDLSVYWYQQSLDQGLQFLIQYYNGEERAKGNILERFSAQQFPDLHSELNLSSLELGDSALYFCASSVAAGGLADTQYFGPGTRLTVL.

This chain links TRBV5-1 with TRBJ2-3; 8 nucleotides agree with TRBD1. The CDR3 is 21 residues long. J lost 2 bases, V lost 4 bases, and 24 bases had no gene match. Germline lookup yields CDR1 SGHRS and CDR2 YFSETQ. CDR3 region: CASSPTRQGAGLPPYTDTQYF. CDR3 nucleotides: TGCGCCAGCAGCCCTACCCGGCAGGGGGCAGGTTTACCCCCTTACACAGATACGCAGTATTTT.